The source of this T cell receptor beta chain is a study of blood T cell repertoires in COVID-19. Study context: Both acute and convalescent COVID-19 samples were obtained from the United States, Italy and Spain. Sample material is recorded as cDNA or gDNA derived from T cells, B-cell-depleted T cells, or PBMCs.

The V and J ends lost 7 bases and 0 bases respectively, with 10 bases between them. Germline values: CDR1 SQVTM, CDR2 ANQGSEA. The CDR3 is 12 residues long. Methods used by the authors: Using reference gene primer amplification, nucleated cell counts were estimated. Only in-frame clones appear in the TCRdb table, and some are missing; sequencing was by immunoSEQ multiplex PCR. The V and J calls and clone size are taken from that table; D and trimming were inferred from the DNA. The sample contains over 150,000 clones, approximately 86% of which appear only once. The V call is TRBV29-1, the J call TRBJ2-7; D perhaps matches TRBD2 (5 bases). This clonotype was obtained from a man aged 45-65 years with active or convalescent COVID-19. Sequencing was carried out using peripheral blood. CDR3 region: CSARRSSYEQYF. CDR3 bases: TGCAGCGCACGGAGGAGCTCCTACGAGCAGTACTTC.